This T cell receptor (beta chain) came from a study of T cell repertoires in aging, cancer and after chemotherapy. V dropped 5 bases and J dropped 7 bases, with 24 bases sitting between them. The V gene's germline CDR1 is KGHSH and CDR2 LQKENI. CDR3 length equals 18 residues. Overall study findings and caveats: Healthy donors lost TCR diversity with age mainly through richness, cancer patients through richness and evenness. Rebound thymic output was suggested by rising median generation probability during chemotherapy in each cancer cohort.

The template was genomic DNA from peripheral blood, not RNA. This clonotype was seen a handful of times. Its specificity is unknown. Rearranged V-D-J TRB sequences were amplified with a mixed TRB-A/B primer pool. TCRdb reanalysed the multiplex PCR reads using MiXCR and keeps one entry per CDR3 protein. The sample holds 6,500 to 8,000 distinct CDR3 sequences, 30% seen once. The TCR sequence derives from a human donor with a blood cancer. Input material: blood. The V call is TRBV18, the J call TRBJ1-6, with D perhaps matching TRBD1 (5 bases). CDR3: CASSSLAHTAGLNSPLHF. CDR3 coding DNA: TGTGCCAGCTCAAGTCTGGCCCACACGGCAGGGCTAAATTCACCCCTCCACTTT. The whole variable domain, filled in from reference TRBV18 and TRBJ1-6, reads NAGVMQNPRHLVRRRGQEARLRCSPMKGHSHVYWYRQLPEEGLKFMVYLQKENIIDESGMPKERFSAEFPKEGPSILRIQQVVRGDSAAYFCASSSLAHTAGLNSPLHFGNGTRLTVT.